Detailed here is one T cell receptor (beta chain). Its antigen remains unknown. TCRdb recomputed calls from the 5' RACE reads with MiXCR, one row per CDR3 protein. Altogether approximately 300,000 distinct CDR3 sequences are present, roughly a fifth being singletons, with the ten largest covering around 21%. The CDR3 is made up of 13 amino acids. The germline V gene has CDR1 SGHRS and CDR2 YFSETQ. Trimming shortened V by 10 bases and J by 4 bases, and 18 bases separated the two germline ends. The record originates from a study of T-cell memory formation after mild COVID-19. Points from the study as a whole: In second-wave clones peaking day 37, SARS-CoV-2 specificity remained unconfirmed.

This receptor was obtained from a man younger than 35 who had mild COVID-19 (a few samples of this study predate the infection). Cell type and time point are not known. The specimen sequenced was PBMCs or a T cell subset sorted from them (not recorded which). V and J are TRBV5-1 and TRBJ2-7; perhaps D is TRBD1 or TRBD2 (5 bases each). CDR3 nucleotides: TGCGCCGCAGCCCCCCCGGGGCCGTACGAGCAGTACTTC. It specifies CAAAPPGPYEQYF. The entire variable domain, with the rest obtained from reference TRBV5-1 and TRBJ2-7, is as follows: KAGVTQTPRYLIKTRGQQVTLSCSPISGHRSVSWYQQTPGQGLQFLFEYFSETQRNKGNFPGRFSGRQFSNSRSEMNVSTLELGDSALYLCAAAPPGPYEQYFGPGTRLTVT.